This T cell receptor beta chain was sequenced for a study of regulatory T cells in long-lasting Graves disease. Stated time point: persistent/refractory GD, antithyroid drugs over 5 years with positive TRAb. PBMCs were the source of the RNA used for TCR sequencing. The patients were enrolled through endocrinology in Xi'an, China. EDTA tubes held Nine milliliters of peripheral blood from each patient. Study-wide points: Whereas new patients shared 800 to 1,000 public clonotypes, persistent patients shared more, at 2,500 to 3,500.

As concerns this clonotype: What it recognizes is unknown.

The TCR beta library used iRepertoire HTBI primers with Arm-PCR amplification of CDR3. MiXCR, applied by TCRdb to the multiplex PCR reads, yields one record per CDR3 protein. The sample lists 650,000 to 700,000 distinct CDR3 sequences, approximately 29% seen once, with about 40% in the top ten. The source was peripheral blood mononuclear cells (PBMCs), collected when the disease was refractory, from a patient treated with antithyroid drugs. This TCR came from a female donor with Graves disease.

The CDR3 protein is CASSYTPGQRSGANVLTF. In DNA, the CDR3 is TGTGCCAGCAGTTACACCCCGGGACAGAGATCTGGGGCCAACGTCCTGACTTTC. The rearrangement joins TRBV6-5 to TRBJ2-6; 7 nucleotides line up with TRBD1. Germline CDR1 is MNHEY and CDR2 is SVGAGI. J gave up 1 base and V 2 bases, and 8 bases lay outside the gene matches. CDR3 length equals 18 residues.